These 20 T cell receptor beta chains were sequenced from one sample in a study of cytomegalovirus exposure and HLA in healthy donors. The study ran its PCR with 60 Vbeta and 13 Jbeta primers. Generated by immunoSEQ multiplex PCR, the TCRdb table keeps only in-frame clones and is missing some. The table shows some 190,000 clones, with roughly 87% occurring only once. Sequenced sample: PBMCs. These receptors all come from a man aged 35 to 55 in good health and CMV-seronegative.

V is TRBV6-5 and J is TRBJ2-1; 12 nucleotides match TRBD2. The CDR3 length is 15 residues. The V gene's germline CDR1 is MNHEY and CDR2 SVGAGI. After removal of 5 bases from V and 6 bases from J, the junction contained 5 bases not matched to a gene. The CDR3 nucleotides are TGTGCCAGCAGTCCGACTAGCGGGAGCCTCAATGAGCAGTTCTTC. Amino acid sequence: CASSPTSGSLNEQFF.

This clone was observed a single time. The chain has TRBV9 and TRBJ2-2; tentative D call: TRBD2 (6 bases). Germline-derived CDR1 and CDR2 are SGDLS and YYNGEE. The CDR3 spans 16 residues. Trimming removed 0 bases from V and 3 bases from J, with 12 bases in between. The CDR3 nucleotides are TGTGCCAGCAGCGTAGTCGGAGGGAGGTACACCGGGGAGCTGTTTTTT. Translation gives CASSVVGGRYTGELFF.

This chain uses TRBV9 with TRBJ2-1; D uncertain. This CDR3 has 17 amino acids. Trimming left V 0 bases short and J 0 bases short, with 13 bases between. Germline assignment: CDR1 SGDLS and CDR2 YYNGEE. The CDR3 spells CASSVDHSPASYNEQFF. Written as DNA, the CDR3 is TGTGCCAGCAGCGTAGATCACAGTCCAGCCTCCTACAATGAGCAGTTCTTC.

The V call is TRBV15, the J call TRBJ2-5, with 7 bases matching TRBD1. This CDR3 is built from 16 residues. Trimming cost V 7 bases and J 2 bases; bases outside gene matches: 13. Germline loops: CDR1 LNHNV, CDR2 YYDKDF (reference sequence). The chain's CDR3 is CATTFAGTEPQETQYF. The CDR3 bases are TGTGCCACCACCTTCGCCGGGACAGAGCCTCAAGAGACCCAGTACTTC. The full variable domain, rest sourced from reference TRBV15 and TRBJ2-5, is DAMVIQNPRYQVTQFGKPVTLSCSQTLNHNVMYWYQQKSSQAPKLLFHYYDKDFNNEADTPDNFQSRRPNTSFCFLDIRSPGLGDTAMYLCATTFAGTEPQETQYFGPGTRLLVL.

This clone was detected only once. The chain has TRBV2 and TRBJ1-2; 7 nucleotides line up with TRBD1. The CDR3 totals 14 residues. Germline lookup yields CDR1 SNHLY and CDR2 FYNNEI. Trimming took 7 bases from V and 0 from J; bases not matched to a gene: 5. CDR3 sequence: CASNPDRTNYGYTF. In nucleotides, the CDR3 is TGTGCCAGCAACCCGGACAGGACTAACTATGGCTACACCTTC.

The chain combines TRBV4-2 with TRBJ2-1; 8 nucleotides agree with TRBD2. This CDR3 is built from 18 residues. V lost 1 base to trimming and J lost 0 bases; unmatched junction nucleotides: 8. The germline gives CDR1 LGHNA, CDR2 YNFKEQ. The DNA of the CDR3 is TGTGCCAGCAGCCAAGTTCAAGCGGGGGCCAGCTCCTACAATGAGCAGTTCTTC. Translating it yields CASSQVQAGASSYNEQFF.

The gene calls are TRBV18 and TRBJ2-7; 10 bases align to TRBD1. The length of the CDR3 is 14 residues. V shed 3 bases and J 5 bases; nucleotides not matched to a gene: 4. Germline loops: CDR1 KGHSH, CDR2 LQKENI. The CDR3 bases are TGTGCCAGCTCACCCGGGACAGGGGACAACGAGCAGTACTTC. Its protein is CASSPGTGDNEQYF.

This chain links TRBV19 with TRBJ1-5, with D maybe TRBD1 (6 bases). The V end was cut by 10 bases, the J end by 1 base, with 11 bases between. The length of the CDR3 is 13 residues. Germline V gene data show CDR1 as LNHDA and CDR2 as SQIVND (reference sequence). The chain's CDR3 is CATADRSNQPQHF. CDR3 in DNA: TGTGCCACCGCCGACAGGAGCAATCAGCCCCAGCATTTT.

This clone was found a few times. Other DNA sequences within the sample encode an identical CDR3. The rearrangement uses TRBV18 and TRBJ2-5; 10 nucleotides align to TRBD1. Trimming removed 3 bases from V and 5 bases from J; junction bases left unmatched: 0. The germline gives CDR1 KGHSH, CDR2 LQKENI. The CDR3 consists of 13 residues. CDR3 nucleotide sequence: TGTGCCAGCTCACCGGGACAGGGGGAGACCCAGTACTTC. Translated: CASSPGQGETQYF.

The rearrangement joins TRBV7-2 to TRBJ1-1; the match to TRBD1 covers 10 bases. The CDR3 length is 14 residues. Germline CDR1 SGHTA, CDR2 FQGNSA. Trimming cost V 5 bases and J 3 bases; bases outside gene matches: 3. CDR3 nucleotides: TGTGCCAGCAGCCGAGGGACAGGGGACACTGAAGCTTTCTTT. Its translation: CASSRGTGDTEAFF.

This clone has a handful of counts. The chain employs TRBV9 and TRBJ2-7, with TRBD2 matching 11 bases. The V gene's germline CDR1 is SGDLS and CDR2 YYNGEE. The CDR3 loop spans 15 amino acids. The V and J ends lost 4 bases and 4 bases, in that order; junction bases with no gene match: 7. This CDR3 reads CASSFTSGSSYEQYF. DNA of the CDR3: TGTGCCAGCAGCTTTACTAGCGGGAGTTCGTACGAGCAGTACTTC.

This chain connects TRBV5-6 to TRBJ1-1; perhaps TRBD1 as D (5 bases). Trimming shortened V by 0 bases and J by 0 bases, and 12 bases separated the two germline ends. This CDR3 comprises 16 residues. Germline V lookup: CDR1 SGHDT, CDR2 YYEEEE. Written as DNA, the CDR3 is TGTGCCAGCAGCTTGGTAGCAGGGCGGTTGAACACTGAAGCTTTCTTT. Amino acid sequence: CASSLVAGRLNTEAFF.

This clone appeared a few times. This chain links TRBV27 with TRBJ2-1, with a tentative D call TRBD2 (6 bases). The V and J ends lost 3 bases and 8 bases respectively, with 26 bases between them. From germline, CDR1 is MNHEY and CDR2 SMNVEV (reference sequence). The CDR3 runs 18 residues. The CDR3 loop is CASSLGGGLLGQFDEQFF. CDR3 coding DNA: TGTGCCAGCAGTTTGGGGGGAGGCCTCCTGGGCCAATTCGATGAGCAGTTCTTC.

This clone was counted only a few times. The chain couples TRBV28 to TRBJ2-7, with 9 bases matching TRBD2. Germline V gives CDR1 MDHEN, CDR2 SYDVKM. The CDR3 is 14 residues long. Trimming cost V 2 bases and J 4 bases; bases outside gene matches: 3. CDR3 sequence: CASSLSGRKYEQYF. Written as DNA, the CDR3 is TGTGCCAGCAGTTTAAGCGGGAGGAAGTACGAGCAGTACTTC.

This chain joins TRBV5-1 and TRBJ2-2; D gene unclear. Trimming removed 4 bases at V and 4 bases at J, with 11 bases between. The CDR3 runs 14 residues. CDR1 and CDR2 from the germline V gene are SGHRS and YFSETQ. CDR3 amino acids: CASSRGSSTGELFF. The DNA for the CDR3 is TGCGCCAGCAGCCGAGGCAGCTCCACCGGGGAGCTGTTTTTT.

The gene calls are TRBV5-1 and TRBJ1-3, with a possible D match to TRBD1 (5 bases). The CDR3 sequence is 16 residues long. In germline, CDR1 is SGHRS, CDR2 YFSETQ. Trimming took 4 bases from V and 3 from J, leaving 17 bases between them. The CDR3 DNA reads as TGCGCCAGCAGCGATCAGGGCCCATCCGGTGGAAACACCATATATTTT. It yields the protein CASSDQGPSGGNTIYF.

J is TRBJ1-6 and V is TRBV19, with 10 bases lining up with TRBD1. V gave up 6 bases and J gave up 8 bases; unmatched junction bases: 7. Germline V CDR1 and CDR2: LNHDA, SQIVND (reference sequence). The CDR3 has 15 amino acids. The chain's CDR3 is CASRRLTGGDSPLHF. The CDR3 DNA sequence: TGTGCCAGTAGACGATTGACAGGGGGCGATTCACCCCTCCACTTT.

This clone was picked up one time. The V and J genes are TRBV6-1 and TRBJ2-2; 7 bases are shared with TRBD1. The V and J ends lost 1 base and 5 bases, in that order; junction bases with no gene match: 4. CDR1 is MNHNS, CDR2 SASEGT, per germline. CDR3 length: 15 residues. CDR3 in amino acids: CASSEETGRTGELFF. The CDR3, as DNA: TGTGCCAGCAGTGAAGAGACAGGGCGGACCGGGGAGCTGTTTTTT.

J is TRBJ1-2 and V is TRBV18; D unclear. The CDR3 covers 14 residues. Trimming stripped 3 bases from V and 3 bases from J, with 11 bases between. CDR1 is KGHSH, CDR2 LQKENI, per germline. CDR3 sequence reads: CASSPRDMDYGYTF. The CDR3 region has the DNA TGTGCCAGCTCACCGCGGGATATGGACTATGGCTACACCTTC.

The J gene is TRBJ2-3, the V gene TRBV7-3, with D possibly TRBD1 on 6 matching bases. CDR1 is SGHTA and CDR2 is FQGTGA in the germline V gene. V was clipped by 5 bases and J by 0 bases, with 9 bases between them. The CDR3 extends over 14 amino acids. The CDR3 nucleotides are TGTGCCAGCAGCGTAGGGGGTAGCACAGATACGCAGTATTTT. This encodes CASSVGGSTDTQYF.